The clone carrying this TCR beta chain is deemed medium-sized. Every individual TCR cDNA molecule carried its own unique molecular identifier, which allowed correction of PCR and sequencing errors. TCRdb itself ran the 5' RACE reads through MiXCR, one entry per CDR3 protein. The sample lists about 7,900 distinct CDR3 sequences, about 4.2% occurring once. The CDR3 has 18 residues. The record originates from a study of spatial heterogeneity in lung cancer. About the research overall: Alpha-chain detections were consistently fewer than beta-chain detections among the sequences.

Noted time point: sample taken at primary tumor resection. The chain recombines TRBV3-2 with TRBJ2-6. TRBV3-2 represents a pseudogene. This sample comprised PBMCs, obtained at surgery. The receptor comes from a male donor with early-stage non-small cell lung cancer. The CDR3 DNA is TGTGCCAGCAGCCAAGATTCGAGCCAGGTTGTAGTGGTCAACGTCCTGACTTTC. Its translation is CASSQDSSQVVVVNVLTF.